The 5 T cell receptor beta chains listed next were all sequenced from one sample in a study of PD-L1 blockade in urothelial cancer. Only in-frame clones appear in the TCRdb table, and some are missing; sequencing was by immunoSEQ multiplex PCR. Among over 40,000 clones listed, around 82% were seen once. Source: PBMCs, taken around atezolizumab (anti-PD-L1) treatment. These receptors all come from a man between 65 and 80 years old with urothelial cancer.

The chain has TRBV5-4 and TRBJ2-5; 8 bases are a match to TRBD2. CDR3 length: 15 amino acids. V gave up 4 bases and J gave up 5 bases; unmatched junction bases: 10. Per the germline V gene, CDR1 is SGHNT and CDR2 is YYREEE (reference sequence). The CDR3 DNA sequence: TGTGCCAGCAGCCGACAGAGCGGGAGCCCCGAGACCCAGTACTTC. Protein product: CASSRQSGSPETQYF.

The chain recombines TRBV9 with TRBJ2-6, with TRBD1 matching 8 bases. Germline V lookup: CDR1 SGDLS, CDR2 YYNGEE. This CDR3 has 17 residues. Unmatched junction bases numbered 7, after V lost 3 bases and J lost 2 bases. CDR3 nucleotide sequence: TGTGCCAGCAGCGGTGGTTCAGGGGGCGCTGGGGCCAACGTCCTGACTTTC. Residues: CASSGGSGGAGANVLTF.

This clone was seen a handful of times. This rearrangement joins TRBV29-1 to TRBJ1-1; D unresolved. The length of the CDR3 is 13 residues. V lost 3 bases and J lost 4, with 12 bases in between. The germline V gene encodes CDR1 SQVTM and CDR2 ANQGSEA. CDR3 in DNA: TGCAGCGTTGAGGGAGGGTTCAGCACTGAAGCTTTCTTT. This encodes CSVEGGFSTEAFF. The whole variable domain, remainder taken from reference TRBV29-1 and TRBJ1-1, is SAVISQKPSRDICQRGTSLTIQCQVDSQVTMMFWYRQQPGQSLTLIATANQGSEATYESGFVIDKFPISRPNLTFSTLTVSNMSPEDSSIYLCSVEGGFSTEAFFGQGTRLTVV.

The chain links TRBV18 to TRBJ1-2; 8 nucleotides match TRBD1. The CDR3 runs to 16 residues. J lost 4 bases, V lost 3 bases, and 10 bases had no gene match. The germline V gene has CDR1 KGHSH and CDR2 LQKENI. Here the CDR3 DNA reads TGTGCCAGCTCACCCCAGACAGGGGAAGGGGGCTATGGCTACACCTTC. Translating it yields CASSPQTGEGGYGYTF.

This clone showed up just a few times. The rearrangement uses TRBV19 and TRBJ1-5; weak D call: TRBD1 (6 bases). This CDR3 contains 14 residues. CDR1 is LNHDA, CDR2 SQIVND, per germline (reference sequence). The germline V and J ends were trimmed by 9 bases and 5 bases, with 17 bases remaining between them. The DNA of the CDR3 is TGTGCCAGCCGTACAGGGTATGGGGATCAGCCCCAGCATTTT. Translated, it gives CASRTGYGDQPQHF. Full variable domain (rest looked up from reference TRBV19 and TRBJ1-5): DGGITQSPKYLFRKEGQNVTLSCEQNLNHDAMYWYRQDPGQGLRLIYYSQIVNDFQKGDIAEGYSVSREKKESFPLTVTSAQKNPTAFYLCASRTGYGDQPQHFGDGTRLSIL.